This T cell receptor beta chain came from a study of beta chain features in type 1 diabetes. In the case of this clone: At the DNA level, this CDR3 is encoded by other sequences in the same sample as well.

One heparinised draw, averaging approximately 120 mL, was taken per donor. Since all of the isolated RNA was reverse transcribed, expressed TCRB transcripts were what got sequenced. Generated by immunoSEQ multiplex PCR, the TCRdb table keeps only in-frame clones and is missing some. The sample consists of just under 150,000 clones, about 10% of them appearing once. Sequencing was performed on naive CD4+ T cells from blood. This TCR came from a man aged 18 to 30 in good health.

The CDR3 coding sequence is TGTGCCAGCAGCTTAGCGGGGGGGAGCACAGATACGCAGTATTTT. It specifies CASSLAGGSTDTQYF. The chain carries TRBV5-4 and TRBJ2-3; TRBD2 matches 10 bases. V lost 2 bases, J lost 0 bases, and 0 bases stayed unmatched. This CDR3 has 15 amino acids. CDR1 is SGHNT and CDR2 is YYREEE in the germline V gene (reference sequence).